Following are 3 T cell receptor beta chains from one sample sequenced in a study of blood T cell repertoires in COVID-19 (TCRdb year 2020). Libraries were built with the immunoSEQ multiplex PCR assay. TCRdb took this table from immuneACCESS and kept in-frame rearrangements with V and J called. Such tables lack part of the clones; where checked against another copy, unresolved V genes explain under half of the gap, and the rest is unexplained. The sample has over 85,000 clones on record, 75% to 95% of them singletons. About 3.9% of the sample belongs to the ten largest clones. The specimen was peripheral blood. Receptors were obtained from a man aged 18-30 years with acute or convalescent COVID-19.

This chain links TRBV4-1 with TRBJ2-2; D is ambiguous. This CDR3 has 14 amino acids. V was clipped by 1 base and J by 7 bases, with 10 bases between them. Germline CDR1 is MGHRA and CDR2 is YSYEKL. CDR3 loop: CASSQAPALGELFF. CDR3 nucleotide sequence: TGCGCCAGCAGCCAAGCACCCGCACTCGGGGAGCTGTTTTTT.

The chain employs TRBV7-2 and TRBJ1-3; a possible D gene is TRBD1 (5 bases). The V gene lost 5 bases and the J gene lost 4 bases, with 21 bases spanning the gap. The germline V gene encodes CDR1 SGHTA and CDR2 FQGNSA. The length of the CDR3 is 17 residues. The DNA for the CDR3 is TGTGCCAGCAGCAATACGGGACTCTCACCGGGGGGAAACACCATATATTTT. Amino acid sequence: CASSNTGLSPGGNTIYF.

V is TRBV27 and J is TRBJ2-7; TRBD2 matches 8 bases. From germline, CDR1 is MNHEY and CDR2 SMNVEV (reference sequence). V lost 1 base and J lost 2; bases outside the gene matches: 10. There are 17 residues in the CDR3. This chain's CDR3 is CASSLWSGSQSTYEQYF. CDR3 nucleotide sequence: TGTGCCAGCAGTTTATGGAGCGGGAGTCAGTCGACCTACGAGCAGTACTTC.